This section outlines one T cell receptor beta chain sequence together with its context. Its specificity is unknown. The data belong to a study of T cell responses to AZD1222 COVID-19 vaccine. Germline V gene sequence: CDR1 SGHTS, CDR2 YDEGEE. Trimming pared 5 bases from V and 5 bases from J, leaving 10 bases between. The CDR3 length is 12 residues. TCRdb keeps only in-frame clones here, not all; method: immunoSEQ multiplex PCR. The table includes some 120,000 clones, approximately 89% detected once. The study, taken as a whole, reports: Among those given AZD1222, only six were seropositive at baseline. White British ancestry dominated among donors, who included more females, and clonal diversity was possibly underestimated.

The V and J genes are TRBV5-8 and TRBJ2-5, with D unresolved. The material was peripheral blood, obtained on day 0 of AZD1222 vaccination. The TCR sequence derives from an adult in good health. For the CDR3, the DNA is TGTGCCAGCAGATTATTAAGGGAGACCCAGTACTTC. Its translation is CASRLLRETQYF.